This T cell receptor beta chain was sequenced for a study of T cell repertoires in cytomegalovirus infection. Across the whole study: Researchers turned to recently identified HLA-C-restricted CMV epitopes as well as well-studied HLA-B-restricted ones. It was the public TCR beta signatures that indicated both CMV infection and matching HLA type. General study findings and limits: HLA-C-restricted CMV-specific TCR beta clonotypes were dominant in the ex vivo response.

This clonotype was detected a few times. Antigen specificity is unknown. V lost 5 bases and J lost 8, with 13 bases in between. Germline CDR1 SGHVS, CDR2 FQNEAQ. The CDR3 totals 14 residues. TCRdb itself ran the reads through MiXCR, one entry per CDR3 protein. The sample consists of about 470,000 distinct CDR3 sequences, roughly 43% of them appearing once. The specimen was cultured PBMCs, collected from culture after CMV antigen stimulation. The gene calls are TRBV7-8 and TRBJ1-6; a possible D gene is TRBD1 (5 bases). This clonotype was sampled from a human donor in good health (CMV status not recorded). Some clones in this sample may be carry-over from other donors' samples. This chain's CDR3 is CASSPGTGYSPLHF. The CDR3 bases are TGTGCCAGCAGCCCCGGGACGGGCTATTCACCCCTCCACTTT.